This record concerns one T cell receptor (beta chain) sequence. Antigen: not known. Trimming removed 5 bases from V and 4 bases from J, with 26 bases in between. Germline V gene sequence: CDR1 SGHTA, CDR2 FQGNSA. The CDR3 runs to 18 residues. This sample was included in a study of T cells in Graves' hyperthyroidism and ophthalmopathy. Study-level background: The authors collected peripheral blood at initial diagnosis, before any treatment.

Whole-study findings and limits: Separating ophthalmopathy from stable hyperthyroidism was achieved by a 13 V-J model.

Amplification of TCR beta CDR3 regions used RNA as the template. The TCR CDR3 was amplified in a first-round RT-PCR using the HTBI primer set. TCRdb passed the multiplex PCR reads through MiXCR, listing each CDR3 protein once. The sample records under 350,000 distinct CDR3 sequences, around 23% being singletons. This sequence originates from a woman aged 45-65 years with Graves' hyperthyroidism. Sequencing was carried out using blood. The J gene is TRBJ1-1, the V gene TRBV7-2; a weak D match, TRBD1 (5 bases). CDR3 loop: CASSLRALIRTKGTEAFF. Here the CDR3 DNA reads TGTGCCAGCAGCCTACGAGCCTTAATCCGGACAAAAGGCACTGAAGCTTTCTTT.